The T cell receptor (beta chain) under discussion was sequenced for a study of T cell repertoires in cytomegalovirus infection (dated by TCRdb to between 2018 and 2021). Background on the whole study: The peptide stimulations were aimed at well-studied HLA-B-restricted epitopes as well as recently identified HLA-C-restricted CMV epitopes, whose presentation resists viral immunomodulation. Donor HLA type was relevant to the analysis, as public TCR beta signatures indicated carriage of CMV infection together with the matching HLA type.

As concerns this clonotype: The antigen this receptor binds is unknown. Within one base of it there is no much larger clone, and no base qualities were kept.

This sample was sequenced with an Illumina HiSeq 1500. The public reads were reanalyzed by TCRdb: fastp trimming at Q25, MiXCR alignment, in-frame beta chains only. Rows are combined by CDR3 protein, so each entry shows the most common genes and DNA. The sample profile shows some 800,000 distinct CDR3 sequences; about 30% of them were found once. The ten largest clonotypes hold about an eighth of the sample. The treatment or condition label corresponds to: in vitro stimulation with specific CMV peptide epitopes to enrich CMV-specific T cells. The germline V gene gives CDR1 as MNHEY and CDR2 as SVGAGI. Germline trimming: 5 bases from V, 0 bases from J; junction bases outside gene matches: 12. There are 19 amino acids in the CDR3, from cysteine to phenylalanine inclusive. Here the CDR3 DNA is all that survives: 57 bases in frame from base 1. Results the study describes overall, beyond this receptor: The ex vivo response was dominated by HLA-C-restricted CMV-specific TCR beta clonotypes, and the single most frequent clonotype in two of eight donors was supplied by these HLA-C-restricted clonotypes. In both this cohort and an independent cohort of more than 350 donors, the cumulative frequency of public TCR beta family members distinguished carriers of CMV infection plus the relevant HLA type.

The sequence derives from a human donor in good health (CMV status not recorded). Some clones in this sample may be carry-over from other donors' samples. The sample consisted of cultured CD8+ T cells from PBMCs, taken from culture after CMV antigen stimulation. This receptor chain uses TRBV6-5 and TRBJ1-6; 8 nucleotides in the junction match TRBD1. The DNA reads as follows: TGTGCCAGCAGTAAGCCACAGGGGGTCACAAGCTCCTATAATTCACCCCTCCACTTT. It translates as CASSKPQGVTSSYNSPLHF.